The sample holds one count of the clone carrying this T cell receptor beta chain. This entry is derived from a study of T cells of healthy individuals. Per germline, CDR1 MNHEY and CDR2 SVGAGI. V lost 3 bases and J 4 bases, leaving 25 bases between the germline ends. This CDR3 has 18 amino acids. TCRdb re-derived calls from the 5' RACE reads in MiXCR, one entry per CDR3 protein. There are tens of thousands of distinct CDR3 sequences in the sample; around 15% occur only once, and 15% to 20% lies in the top ten. V and J are TRBV6-5 and TRBJ2-7, with D perhaps matching TRBD2 (5 bases). The source of this sequence is a human donor in good health. The CDR3 reads CASSYQEPGSLGVYEQYF. DNA of the CDR3: TGTGCCAGCAGTTATCAGGAACCGGGGAGCCTAGGAGTGTACGAGCAGTACTTC.